These 20 T cell receptor beta chains originate from one sample sequenced in a study of monozygotic twins with inflammatory bowel disease. TCRdb reanalyzed the 5' RACE reads and collapses them to one entry per CDR3 protein, without DNA. This sample's clone table lists approximately 140,000 distinct CDR3 sequences. The sample was blood. All receptors derive from a human donor with ulcerative colitis or Crohn's disease, or a healthy co-twin of an affected twin (not recorded which).

The rearrangement joins TRBV7-9 to TRBJ1-6; TCRdb outputs TRBD1, but without DNA this stays unchecked. This CDR3 contains 14 residues. Germline V gives CDR1 SEHNR, CDR2 FQNEAQ (reference sequence). The chain's CDR3 is CASSPTGTNSPLHF.

This chain links TRBV20-1 with TRBJ1-2; the TCRdb D gene call, TRBD1, has no DNA to confirm it. The germline CDR1 and CDR2 sequences are DFQATT and SNEGSKA (reference sequence). The CDR3 runs to 14 residues. CDR3 sequence reads: CSAADRGKVQGYTF.

The CDR3 spells CASSLFGGERAKQETQYF. The gene calls are TRBV27 and TRBJ2-5; TCRdb calls TRBD2, which cannot be checked without DNA. The CDR3 totals 18 residues. CDR1 and CDR2 from the germline V gene are MNHEY and SMNVEV (reference sequence).

V and J are TRBV7-2 and TRBJ1-4; lacking DNA, the TRBD1 call made by TCRdb goes unchecked. The CDR3 is made up of 17 amino acids. Germline lookup yields CDR1 SGHTA and CDR2 FQGNSA. The CDR3 spells CASSSTMYRGPNEKLFF.

The chain couples TRBV11-3 to TRBJ2-3; absent DNA, TCRdb's TRBD1 call cannot be checked. The CDR3 covers 16 residues. Germline V gene sequence: CDR1 SGHNT, CDR2 YENEEA. The CDR3: CASSLPEPGDADTQYF.

The chain carries TRBV19 and TRBJ2-1; absent DNA, TCRdb's TRBD1 call cannot be checked. Germline assignment: CDR1 LNHDA and CDR2 SQIVND (reference sequence). This CDR3 region has 17 residues. The CDR3 sequence: CASSGQGLARSYNEQFF.

CDR3 sequence reads: CASSSIDRGPDTQYF. The chain uses TRBV5-1 and TRBJ2-3; TCRdb outputs TRBD1, but without DNA this stays unchecked. Germline loops: CDR1 SGHRS, CDR2 YFSETQ. The CDR3 contains 15 residues.

This chain uses TRBV7-2 with TRBJ2-2; the TRBD2 assignment by TCRdb is unverifiable without DNA. The CDR3 is made up of 13 amino acids. Germline V gene sequence: CDR1 SGHTA, CDR2 FQGNSA. CDR3 region: CASARDGAGELFF.

The chain has TRBV20-1 and TRBJ2-1; no DNA is available, so the TRBD1 call from TCRdb remains unchecked. CDR3 length: 16 amino acids. Germline V gene sequence: CDR1 DFQATT, CDR2 SNEGSKA (reference sequence). CDR3 in amino acids: CSARDASGGGNNEQFF.

The CDR3 sequence is CSARDRDWRYLTGELFF. The chain joins TRBV20-1 to TRBJ2-2; TCRdb's assignment of TRBD2 cannot be checked, as there is no DNA. CDR3 length equals 17 residues. Germline V gives CDR1 DFQATT, CDR2 SNEGSKA (reference sequence).

The rearrangement uses TRBV5-1 and TRBJ2-5; TCRdb's D gene call, TRBD1, goes unchecked for lack of DNA. Germline V CDR1 and CDR2: SGHRS, YFSETQ. This CDR3 region has 14 residues. CDR3: CASSRQEREETQYF.

The chain carries TRBV20-1 and TRBJ2-3; TCRdb's D gene call, TRBD1, goes unchecked for lack of DNA. Germline V CDR1 and CDR2: DFQATT, SNEGSKA (reference sequence). The CDR3 runs 14 residues. CDR3 protein: CSALGGTSTDTQYF.

The J gene is TRBJ2-1, the V gene TRBV4-3; TCRdb outputs TRBD2, but without DNA this stays unchecked. In germline, CDR1 is LGHNA, CDR2 YSLEER. The CDR3 is 16 amino acids. The CDR3 is CASSQDLASGYNEQFF.

The V call is TRBV7-6, the J call TRBJ2-7; TCRdb's D call, TRBD1, is unchecked because there is no DNA. Germline assignment: CDR1 SGHVS and CDR2 FNYEAQ. The CDR3 runs to 16 residues. CDR3 sequence reads: CASSLDFGGATYEQYF. Drawing the rest from reference TRBV7-6 and TRBJ2-7, the complete variable domain is GAGVSQSPRYKVTKRGQDVALRCDPISGHVSLYWYRQALGQGPEFLTYFNYEAQQDKSGLPNDRFSAERPEGSISTLTIQRTEQRDSAMYRCASSLDFGGATYEQYFGPGTRLTVT.

CDR3: CSARGGGGQETQYF. This rearrangement joins TRBV20-1 to TRBJ2-5; no DNA is available, so the TRBD1 call from TCRdb remains unchecked. This CDR3 contains 14 residues. CDR1 and CDR2 (germline): DFQATT, SNEGSKA (reference sequence).

V and J are TRBV9 and TRBJ2-1; the TCRdb call, TRBD1, lacks DNA for checking. There are 15 residues in the CDR3. Germline V gene sequence: CDR1 SGDLS, CDR2 YYNGEE. CDR3: CASSATWGVYNEQFF.

The V call is TRBV2, the J call TRBJ1-2; the D call of TRBD1 rests on TCRdb alone, since no DNA is present to check it. The CDR3 has 15 amino acids. Looked up from germline, CDR1 is SNHLY and CDR2 is FYNNEI. This CDR3 reads CASRYDRSPDYGYTF.

The V and J genes are TRBV10-3 and TRBJ2-2; TCRdb calls TRBD1, which cannot be checked without DNA. The CDR3 is 16 residues long. Looked up from germline, CDR1 is ENHRY and CDR2 is SYGVKD. CDR3: CAISDWGTAGDGELFF.

V and J are TRBV4-3 and TRBJ2-5; TCRdb names TRBD2, which stays unverified in the absence of DNA. CDR1 and CDR2 from the germline V gene are LGHNA and YSLEER. The CDR3 runs to 15 residues. The CDR3 loop reads CASSQEARPLETQYF.

The chain has TRBV9 and TRBJ2-2; TCRdb's D gene call, TRBD1, goes unchecked for lack of DNA. Germline V lookup: CDR1 SGDLS, CDR2 YYNGEE. The CDR3 length is 14 residues. CDR3 sequence reads: CASSVLGADGELFF. The full variable domain, its missing parts supplied by reference TRBV9 and TRBJ2-2, is DSGVTQTPKHLITATGQRVTLRCSPRSGDLSVYWYQQSLDQGLQFLIQYYNGEERAKGNILERFSAQQFPDLHSELNLSSLELGDSALYFCASSVLGADGELFFGEGSRLTVL.